This T cell receptor beta chain was captured by sequencing in a study of T cell responses to AZD1222 COVID-19 vaccine. Concerning this clone: Its matching antigen is unknown.

Data came from immunoSEQ multiplex PCR; TCRdb stores just in-frame clones and leaves some out. Here the sample spans fewer than 85,000 clones, roughly 90% being singletons. The CDR3 spans 14 residues. CDR1 is SGHVS and CDR2 is FQNEAQ in the germline V gene. Trimming removed 5 bases at V and 4 bases at J, with 14 bases between. General study findings and limits: White British people made up most donors, females outnumbered males, and clonal diversity was possibly underestimated. Unmutated regions of variants are reportedly targeted by nearly half of spike-specific TCRs. Only 5 or 6 people who got AZD1222 tested seropositive at baseline.

The chain is built from TRBV7-8 and TRBJ2-5; TRBD2 might be the D (6 bases). The sequence was obtained from an adult in good health. The sequences come from peripheral blood, collected on day 0 of AZD1222 vaccination. The CDR3 loop reads CASSPRTIAETQYF. The CDR3 bases are TGTGCCAGCAGCCCGCGGACTATAGCAGAGACCCAGTACTTC.